This T cell receptor beta chain was documented in a study of blood T cell repertoires in COVID-19. V lost 6 bases and J lost 1, with 19 bases in between. The CDR3 is 18 amino acids. Germline V gene lookup returns CDR1 MNHEY and CDR2 SVGEGT. The table lists this clone with a count of one. Assay: immunoSEQ multiplex PCR; the TCRdb copy retains only in-frame clones and omits some. The sample carries over 140,000 clones, almost 80% recorded once. Participants spanned ages about 18 to 90 years and resided in about two dozen US areas. Self-reported history from a screening survey and questionnaire set each donor's cohort.

Sequencing used PBMCs or T cells enriched from blood (not recorded which). This sequence was found in a woman in her 50s who had recovered from COVID-19. The chain combines TRBV6-2 or TRBV6-3 with TRBJ2-6, with D tentatively TRBD2 (5 bases). The CDR3 here is CASSLVGSRGSGANVLTF. The CDR3 DNA follows: TGTGCCAGCAGCCTGGTCGGATCCCGCGGGTCTGGGGCCAACGTCCTGACTTTC.